These 12 T cell receptor beta chains were sequenced from one sample in a study of cytomegalovirus exposure and HLA in healthy donors. The study ran its PCR with 60 Vbeta and 13 Jbeta primers. The repertoire was sequenced with immunoSEQ multiplex PCR; TCRdb's copy has only in-frame clones and lacks some. The data show some 110,000 clones, with about 68% seen just once and around 9.7% held by the top ten. Sequencing was carried out using PBMCs. Receptors were obtained from a woman aged 35 to 49 in good health and CMV-seropositive.

The rearrangement links TRBV10-3 to TRBJ2-7, with D possibly matching TRBD2 (6 bases). Germline CDR1 ENHRY, CDR2 SYGVKD. The CDR3 length is 13 residues. Trimming took 9 bases from V and 4 from J, leaving 16 bases between them. DNA for the CDR3: TGTGCCATGGGGACCGTAAGCGGGTACGAGCAGTACTTC. Translation: CAMGTVSGYEQYF.

This chain connects TRBV27 to TRBJ1-5; no definite D call. Germline lookup yields CDR1 MNHEY and CDR2 SMNVEV (reference sequence). The CDR3 covers 13 residues. V was clipped by 3 bases and J by 4 bases, with 7 bases between them. Written as DNA, the CDR3 is TGTGCCAGCAGTTTCTCTCTTAATCAGCCCCAGCATTTT. It translates to CASSFSLNQPQHF.

The genes are TRBV14 and TRBJ2-3; TRBD2 agrees at 7 bases. V trimming: 5 bases; J trimming: 2 bases; junction bases outside the gene matches: 16. CDR3 length equals 18 residues. Germline CDR1 SGHDN, CDR2 FVKESK. Here the CDR3 reads CASSGPGGRDGDTDTQYF. CDR3 nucleotide sequence: TGTGCCAGCAGCGGCCCGGGGGGACGCGATGGAGACACAGATACGCAGTATTTT.

This chain links TRBV27 with TRBJ1-2; D may be TRBD1 (5 bases). The V gene lost 0 bases and the J gene lost 8 bases, with 13 bases spanning the gap. The CDR3 totals 14 residues. The germline V gene has CDR1 MNHEY and CDR2 SMNVEV (reference sequence). The CDR3 loop reads CASSLSFGGSGYTF. In DNA form, the CDR3 reads TGTGCCAGCAGTTTATCGTTCGGGGGGTCGGGCTACACCTTC.

The rearrangement joins TRBV5-1 to TRBJ2-7, with a possible D match to TRBD1 (6 bases). V was pared by 2 bases and J by 3 bases, with 12 bases between. The CDR3 sequence is 14 residues long. CDR1 is SGHRS, CDR2 YFSETQ, per germline. The CDR3 protein is CASSLRQELYEQYF. The CDR3, as DNA: TGCGCCAGCAGCTTACGACAGGAACTCTACGAGCAGTACTTC.

The chain links TRBV7-9 to TRBJ2-1, with 10 bases that match TRBD2. J was trimmed by 4 bases and V by 7 bases; bases with no gene match: 16. In germline, CDR1 is SEHNR, CDR2 FQNEAQ (reference sequence). The CDR3 contains 18 residues. The CDR3 here is CASTYQPRGSGRYNEQFF. The CDR3 DNA reads as TGTGCCAGCACCTACCAACCCCGGGGTAGCGGGAGGTACAATGAGCAGTTCTTC.

This sequence joins TRBV14 and TRBJ2-5, with 10 bases that match TRBD1. The germline gives CDR1 SGHDN, CDR2 FVKESK. The CDR3 runs to 16 residues. Trimming removed 1 base from V and 4 bases from J; junction bases left unmatched: 6. The CDR3 loop is CASSQGTGGSLETQYF. DNA for the CDR3: TGTGCCAGCAGCCAAGGGACAGGGGGTTCCTTAGAGACCCAGTACTTC.

This clone came up a few times. This chain connects TRBV4-3 to TRBJ2-3, with TRBD2 identical over 11 bases. CDR1 LGHNA and CDR2 YSLEER come from the germline V gene. V lost 5 bases and J lost 4; bases outside the gene matches: 11. This CDR3 spans 17 amino acids. The DNA of the CDR3 is TGCGCCAGCAGCGCCGTGAGGGCTAGCGGGAGGCCAGATACGCAGTATTTT. It codes for CASSAVRASGRPDTQYF.

V is TRBV7-9 and J is TRBJ2-7; TRBD2 might be the D (5 bases). The CDR3 is made up of 16 amino acids. V dropped 5 bases and J dropped 6 bases, with 23 bases sitting between them. Per the germline V gene, CDR1 is SEHNR and CDR2 is FQNEAQ (reference sequence). CDR3 residues: CASSPDSVYLPSEQYF. The CDR3, as DNA: TGTGCCAGCAGCCCGGACTCCGTTTACCTTCCTAGCGAGCAGTACTTC.

The J gene is TRBJ2-2, the V gene TRBV9, with D tentatively TRBD2 (5 bases). CDR3 length: 15 residues. The germline CDR1 and CDR2 sequences are SGDLS and YYNGEE. The V end was cut by 3 bases, the J end by 1 base, with 10 bases between. The CDR3 here is CASSGGGGNTGELFF. The CDR3 nucleotides read TGTGCCAGCAGCGGCGGCGGAGGGAACACCGGGGAGCTGTTTTTT.

The chain combines TRBV19 with TRBJ2-1, with 9 positions matching TRBD2. V shed 8 bases, J shed 10 bases, and the junction held 15 bases outside the gene matches. CDR3 size: 15 residues. From germline, CDR1 is LNHDA and CDR2 SQIVND (reference sequence). The CDR3 is CASRGAAGGSGEQFF. CDR3 sequence (DNA): TGTGCCAGTCGAGGCGCAGCGGGAGGTTCAGGGGAGCAGTTCTTC.

This clone was recorded a few times. The chain combines TRBV19 with TRBJ2-1, with TRBD1 as a possible D gene (5 bases). This CDR3 spans 15 amino acids. Per the germline V gene, CDR1 is LNHDA and CDR2 is SQIVND (reference sequence). The V end was cut by 2 bases, the J end by 3 bases, with 11 bases between. The CDR3 region has the DNA TGTGCCAGTAGTATACAGGGCGGCTTCTACAATGAGCAGTTCTTC. This sequence encodes CASSIQGGFYNEQFF.